This paragraph covers one T cell receptor beta chain sequence. Its antigen is not known. This entry belongs to a study of CD8 T cells in Susac syndrome. Overall study findings and caveats: It was acknowledged in the study that the number of individuals who were included in its TCR sequencing and HLA analysis was relatively small.

Reverse transcription used roughly 0.45 to 1 ug RNA and random hexamers. The immunoSEQ assay covered 54 Vbeta and 13 Jbeta segments for CDR3. TCRdb independently ran MiXCR on the immunoSEQ multiplex PCR reads; one entry per CDR3 protein. The table includes 120,000 or so distinct CDR3 sequences, roughly 96% detected once. There are 14 residues in the CDR3. Per germline, CDR1 MGHRA and CDR2 YSYEKL. Trimming removed 6 bases from V and 0 bases from J, with 12 bases in between. Blood CD8+ and CD4+ T cells underwent high-throughput TCR beta sequencing. Controls comprised healthy donors matched for age and sex.

The clonotype originates from a human donor in good health. Sequencing used CD4+ T cells from PBMCs. The rearrangement links TRBV4-1 to TRBJ2-7; D might be TRBD2 (6 bases). The CDR3 sequence: CASSFGGNSYEQYF. The CDR3 coding sequence is TGCGCCAGCAGTTTTGGGGGGAACTCCTACGAGCAGTACTTC.